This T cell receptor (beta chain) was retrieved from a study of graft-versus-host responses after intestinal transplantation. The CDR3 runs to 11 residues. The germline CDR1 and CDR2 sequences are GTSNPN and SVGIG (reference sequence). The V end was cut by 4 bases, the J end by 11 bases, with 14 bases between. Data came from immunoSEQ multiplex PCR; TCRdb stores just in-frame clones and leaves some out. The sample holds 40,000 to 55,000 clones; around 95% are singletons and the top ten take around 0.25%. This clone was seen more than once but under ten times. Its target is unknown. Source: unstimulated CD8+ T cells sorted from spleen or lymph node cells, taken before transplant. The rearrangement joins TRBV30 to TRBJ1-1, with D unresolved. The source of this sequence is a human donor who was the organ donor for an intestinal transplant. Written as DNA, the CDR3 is TGTGCCTGGAACGGGATGAACGCGGCTTTCTTT. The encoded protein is CAWNGMNAAFF.